Shown below are 5 T cell receptor beta chains from a single sample sequenced in a study of blood T cells in healthy people across ages. It was with a sample-barcoded 5' primer and a J-beta primer mix that a second PCR of roughly 6 to 12 cycles was run. TCRdb re-derived calls from the 5' RACE reads in MiXCR, one entry per CDR3 protein. The sample has approximately 580,000 distinct CDR3 sequences; under 30% are singletons. This sample was also put to use in a study of T cells of mothers and their children.

The sequencing sample was made of blood. The receptors derive from a boy between 5 and 17 years old in good health.

This clonotype was found many times. CDR3 in amino acids: CSARTQGYYEQYF. Written as DNA, the CDR3 is TGCAGTGCTAGGACGCAGGGATACTACGAGCAGTACTTC. This chain joins TRBV20-1 and TRBJ2-7, with D maybe TRBD1 (5 bases). CDR1 is DFQATT, CDR2 SNEGSKA, per germline (reference sequence). Trimming left V 3 bases short and J 3 bases short, with 12 bases between. This CDR3 is 13 amino acids long.

This clonotype was seen only a few times. V and J are TRBV7-8 and TRBJ2-1; 10 bases align to TRBD2. After removal of 5 bases from V and 3 bases from J, the junction contained 13 bases not matched to a gene. There are 18 residues in the CDR3. Germline values: CDR1 SGHVS, CDR2 FQNEAQ. The CDR3 reads CASSAGLAREGYYNEQFF. The CDR3 DNA sequence: TGTGCCAGCAGCGCGGGACTAGCGAGGGAGGGCTACTACAATGAGCAGTTCTTC.

The chain joins TRBV6-1 to TRBJ2-7; 7 bases map to TRBD1. In germline, CDR1 is MNHNS, CDR2 SASEGT. The CDR3 runs to 16 residues. The junction had 5 bases not matched to a gene; V was cut back by 0 bases and J by 0 bases. The CDR3 loop is CASSEALGTASYEQYF. The CDR3, as DNA: TGTGCCAGCAGTGAAGCGCTCGGGACAGCCTCCTACGAGCAGTACTTC.

The rearrangement joins TRBV20-1 to TRBJ2-5; D ambiguous. The DNA matches TRBJ2-7 better at its end, which makes the J call doubtful. CDR1 is DFQATT, CDR2 SNEGSKA, per germline (reference sequence). The CDR3 consists of 10 residues. CDR3 sequence: CSATIYEQYV. For the CDR3, the DNA is TGCAGTGCTACAATCTACGAGCAGTACGTC.

The chain recombines TRBV28 with TRBJ1-2; TRBD1 agrees at 8 bases. Trimming cost V 2 bases and J 7 bases; bases outside gene matches: 6. The CDR3 is 14 amino acids. The V gene's germline CDR1 is MDHEN and CDR2 SYDVKM. CDR3 sequence (DNA): TGTGCCAGCAGTTTACACGACAGGGGACGTGGCTACACCTTC. It yields the protein CASSLHDRGRGYTF.